The present T cell receptor beta chain was sequenced within a study of blood T cell repertoires in COVID-19. The assay was immunoSEQ multiplex PCR, and TCRdb's table has in-frame clones only and misses some. The data show roughly 53,000 clones, around 87% seen once. During active infection, Seattle patients enrolled and were then monitored through disease. Trimming shortened V by 0 bases and J by 3 bases, and 12 bases separated the two germline ends. The CDR3 length is 16 residues. CDR1 is SGDLS and CDR2 is YYNGEE in the germline V gene. This receptor was identified in a woman of 80 years or more with COVID-19, enrolled during active disease. The V and J genes are TRBV9 and TRBJ1-4; no firm D call. The sample consisted of peripheral blood. CDR3 DNA: TGTGCCAGCAGCGTAGGGCCCAGGTCCCCTAATGAAAAACTGTTTTTT. This encodes CASSVGPRSPNEKLFF.